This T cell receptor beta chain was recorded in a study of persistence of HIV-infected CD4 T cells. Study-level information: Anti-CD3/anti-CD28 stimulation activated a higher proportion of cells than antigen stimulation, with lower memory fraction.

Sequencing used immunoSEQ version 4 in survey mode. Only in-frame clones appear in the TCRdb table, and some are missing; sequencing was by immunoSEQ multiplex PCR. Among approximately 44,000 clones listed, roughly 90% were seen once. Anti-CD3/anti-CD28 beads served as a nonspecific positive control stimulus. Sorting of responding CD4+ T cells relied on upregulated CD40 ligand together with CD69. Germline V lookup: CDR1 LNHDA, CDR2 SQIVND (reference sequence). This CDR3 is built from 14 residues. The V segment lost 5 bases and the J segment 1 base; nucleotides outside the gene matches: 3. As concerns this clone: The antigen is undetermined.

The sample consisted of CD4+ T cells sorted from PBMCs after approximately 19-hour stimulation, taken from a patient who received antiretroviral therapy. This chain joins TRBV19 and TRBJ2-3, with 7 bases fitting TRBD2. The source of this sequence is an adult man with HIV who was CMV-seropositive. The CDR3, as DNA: TGTGCCAGTAGTGTCCGGGGGGGCACAGATACGCAGTATTTT. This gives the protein CASSVRGGTDTQYF.